One sample yielded the 18 T cell receptor beta chains listed below, sequenced in a study of CD8+ T cells in alopecia areata. RNA extraction was followed by reverse transcription into cDNA, which acted as the sequencing template. Produced via immunoSEQ multiplex PCR; TCRdb's table is partial and in-frame only. The sample holds some 100,000 clones, around two fifths seen once. The sequenced sample was CD4+ T cells sorted from blood. The source is a human donor with alopecia areata.

This clone was detected a few times. The chain carries TRBV29-1 and TRBJ2-7; 10 bases agree with TRBD2. V shed 4 bases, J shed 9 bases, and the junction held 9 bases outside the gene matches. Germline V gene data show CDR1 as SQVTM and CDR2 as ANQGSEA. This CDR3 contains 13 residues. DNA of the CDR3: TGCAGCGTTGGGGTTAGTAGCGGGAGGTTGCAGTACTTC. It specifies CSVGVSSGRLQYF.

The chain joins TRBV4-3 to TRBJ1-5; perhaps TRBD1 as D (5 bases). This CDR3 spans 17 amino acids. Germline CDR1 is LGHNA and CDR2 is YSLEER. V was pared by 4 bases and J by 0 bases, with 16 bases between. CDR3 nucleotides: TGCGCCAGCAGCCCAGAGAGGGGTCTCTCTAGCAATCAGCCCCAGCATTTT. Encoded protein: CASSPERGLSSNQPQHF.

This clone was picked up a small number of times. The chain joins TRBV2 to TRBJ2-2; 8 bases agree with TRBD1. The length of the CDR3 is 14 residues. Germline CDR1 reads SNHLY; CDR2 reads FYNNEI. Trimming at V came to 5 bases and at J to 7 bases, leaving 6 bases not matched to a gene. Written as DNA, the CDR3 is TGTGCCAGCAGTCGGACAGGGCCCGACGGGGAGCTGTTTTTT. Encoded protein: CASSRTGPDGELFF.

The rearrangement joins TRBV28 to TRBJ2-5, with TRBD1 identical over 7 bases. Looked up from germline, CDR1 is MDHEN and CDR2 is SYDVKM. V trimming: 6 bases; J trimming: 5 bases; junction bases outside the gene matches: 9. This CDR3 contains 14 residues. Written as DNA, the CDR3 is TGTGCCAGCAGCACCCGACAGGGATCGGAGACCCAGTACTTC. Protein: CASSTRQGSETQYF.

This clone turned up a few times. The rearrangement links TRBV29-1 to TRBJ1-5; 9 bases line up with TRBD1. Germline CDR1 and CDR2: SQVTM and ANQGSEA. Trimming took 5 bases from V and 4 from J; bases not matched to a gene: 9. This CDR3 is 15 amino acids long. CDR3 sequence: CSVTTGGGGNQPQHF. DNA of the CDR3: TGCAGCGTTACGACAGGGGGGGGCGGTAATCAGCCCCAGCATTTT. Full variable domain (remainder filled in from reference TRBV29-1 and TRBJ1-5): SAVISQKPSRDICQRGTSLTIQCQVDSQVTMMFWYRQQPGQSLTLIATANQGSEATYESGFVIDKFPISRPNLTFSTLTVSNMSPEDSSIYLCSVTTGGGGNQPQHFGDGTRLSIL.

The chain links TRBV5-1 to TRBJ2-1, with 7 bases identical to TRBD1. Trimming took 5 bases from V and 5 from J; bases not matched to a gene: 10. There are 15 residues in the CDR3. Germline values: CDR1 SGHRS, CDR2 YFSETQ. CDR3 nucleotides: TGCGCCAGCAGGTCGACAGACAGGGCCCACAATGAGCAGTTCTTC. It is translated as CASRSTDRAHNEQFF.

This clone occurred once. The chain is built from TRBV2 and TRBJ2-7; 8 positions agree with TRBD1. J lost 1 base, V lost 7 bases, and 6 bases had no gene match. Germline loops: CDR1 SNHLY, CDR2 FYNNEI. CDR3 length: 14 residues. CDR3 loop: CASIIGQGSYEQYF. The DNA of the CDR3 is TGTGCCAGCATAATCGGACAGGGTTCCTACGAGCAGTACTTC.

The chain carries TRBV4-1 and TRBJ2-7; no firm D call. This CDR3 is built from 14 residues. With 4 bases removed from V and 4 bases from J, the gap between germline ends came to 14 bases. Germline V gives CDR1 MGHRA, CDR2 YSYEKL. The CDR3 loop reads CASSRLLRQYEQYF. The CDR3 DNA is TGCGCCAGCAGCCGGTTACTACGGCAATACGAGCAGTACTTC.

This chain connects TRBV28 to TRBJ2-1, with TRBD1 identical over 9 bases. Germline-derived CDR1 and CDR2 are MDHEN and SYDVKM. This CDR3 has 14 residues. J gave up 6 bases and V 6 bases, and 6 bases lay outside the gene matches. The CDR3 DNA is TGTGCCAGCAGCTCCGGGACAGGGCTCAATGAGCAGTTCTTC. Translating it yields CASSSGTGLNEQFF.

The rearrangement joins TRBV30 to TRBJ2-2; TRBD2 agrees at 8 bases. The CDR3 spans 17 residues. Germline trimming cut 0 bases from V and 2 bases from J; bases unmatched to any gene: 8. Germline V gene sequence: CDR1 GTSNPN, CDR2 SVGIG (reference sequence). CDR3 sequence reads: CAWSVPSGRVNTGELFF. The CDR3, as DNA: TGTGCCTGGAGTGTACCGAGCGGGAGAGTTAACACCGGGGAGCTGTTTTTT.

The gene calls are TRBV27 and TRBJ2-3; no firm D call. The CDR3 is made up of 14 amino acids. V lost 2 bases to trimming and J lost 4 bases, with 10 bases between them. From germline, CDR1 is MNHEY and CDR2 SMNVEV (reference sequence). This chain's CDR3 is CASSLGFGPDTQYF. DNA of the CDR3: TGTGCCAGCAGTTTAGGGTTCGGGCCAGATACGCAGTATTTT.

This chain links TRBV29-1 with TRBJ2-1, with 9 bases identical to TRBD2. J was trimmed by 4 bases and V by 4 bases; bases with no gene match: 5. There are 14 residues in the CDR3. Germline V CDR1 and CDR2: SQVTM, ANQGSEA. Here the CDR3 reads CSVAASGVYNEQFF. The CDR3 DNA sequence: TGCAGCGTTGCTGCTAGCGGGGTGTACAATGAGCAGTTCTTC.

The V and J genes are TRBV11-1 and TRBJ2-5; the D is unclear. The V gene's germline CDR1 is SGHAT and CDR2 FQDESV (reference sequence). Trimming removed 4 bases at V and 4 bases at J, with 10 bases between. This CDR3 spans 13 amino acids. In nucleotides, the CDR3 is TGTGCCAGCAGCTCGATAGGGCGAGAGACCCAGTACTTC. It encodes CASSSIGRETQYF.

This chain uses TRBV28 with TRBJ1-2; perhaps TRBD1 as D (5 bases). The CDR3 consists of 11 residues. Per the germline V gene, CDR1 is MDHEN and CDR2 is SYDVKM. The V gene lost 11 bases and the J gene lost 4 bases, with 11 bases spanning the gap. The CDR3 nucleotides read TGTGCCCTTGACAGCGGCTATGGCTACACCTTC. Its translation: CALDSGYGYTF.

V usage is TRBV2 and J usage is TRBJ1-2, with D possibly TRBD1 on 5 matching bases. Germline V CDR1 and CDR2: SNHLY, FYNNEI. The CDR3 has 17 residues. The V and J ends lost 1 base and 1 base respectively, with 16 bases between them. CDR3: CASSEGESAGINYGYTF. The DNA for the CDR3 is TGTGCCAGCAGTGAAGGAGAGTCGGCAGGGATTAACTATGGCTACACCTTC.

The chain has TRBV2 and TRBJ1-4, with D maybe TRBD1 (6 bases). The germline CDR1 and CDR2 sequences are SNHLY and FYNNEI. V was clipped by 6 bases and J by 3 bases, with 14 bases between them. The CDR3 extends over 15 amino acids. The CDR3 loop reads CASSVYRASNEKLFF. The DNA for the CDR3 is TGTGCCAGCAGCGTTTACAGGGCCTCTAATGAAAAACTGTTTTTT.

The chain combines TRBV29-1 with TRBJ1-1; 7 bases line up with TRBD1. The CDR3 sequence is 15 residues long. From germline, CDR1 is SQVTM and CDR2 ANQGSEA. J was trimmed by 1 base and V by 5 bases; bases with no gene match: 10. The CDR3 nucleotides read TGCAGCGTTCACCGGACAACAGGGGCGAACACTGAAGCTTTCTTT. Protein product: CSVHRTTGANTEAFF.

The chain is built from TRBV15 and TRBJ2-1, with 13 bases fitting TRBD2. The J segment lost 5 bases and the V segment lost 5 bases, leaving 6 bases of the junction unmatched. Germline CDR1 reads LNHNV; CDR2 reads YYDKDF (reference sequence). There are 16 residues in the CDR3. CDR3 loop: CATSRLAGGVDNEQFF. The DNA of the CDR3 is TGTGCCACCAGCCGACTAGCGGGAGGTGTCGACAATGAGCAGTTCTTC.